These 18 T cell receptor beta chains originate from one sample sequenced in a study of blood T cell repertoires in COVID-19. The protocol was immunoSEQ multiplex PCR, while the TCRdb copy is restricted to in-frame clones and leaves out a portion. The table shows about 160,000 clones, with roughly 87% occurring only once. Sequenced sample: peripheral blood. Every receptor here comes from a woman in her fifties or sixties with active or convalescent COVID-19.

In regard to this clone: This could be a read error, since a much larger clone is one nucleotide away. The chain joins TRBV5-6 to TRBJ1-1, with D possibly being TRBD1 (6 bases). The CDR3 is 13 amino acids. The V gene lost 3 bases and the J gene lost 1 base, with 7 bases spanning the gap. Germline V gives CDR1 SGHDT, CDR2 YYEEEE. The DNA for the CDR3 is TGTGCCAGCAGCTGGACAGCGAACACTGAAGCTTTCTTT. Translating it yields CASSWTANTEAFF. Supplemented by reference TRBV5-6 and TRBJ1-1, the full variable domain reads DAGVTQSPTHLIKTRGQQVTLRCSPKSGHDTVSWYQQALGQGPQFIFQYYEEEERQRGNFPDRFSGHQFPNYSSELNVNALLLGDSALYLCASSWTANTEAFFGQGTRLTVV.

The chain uses TRBV7-9 and TRBJ2-7, with D uncertain. The germline V gene encodes CDR1 SEHNR and CDR2 FQNEAQ (reference sequence). With 6 bases removed from V and 2 bases from J, the gap between germline ends came to 11 bases. The CDR3 totals 13 residues. The CDR3 loop is CASRSDIAYEQYF. Written as DNA, the CDR3 is TGTGCCAGCAGATCTGACATCGCCTACGAGCAGTACTTC.

This rearrangement joins TRBV19 to TRBJ1-6, with a weak D call TRBD1 (6 bases). The CDR3 has 17 residues. Germline CDR1 is LNHDA and CDR2 is SQIVND (reference sequence). V dropped 5 bases and J dropped 9 bases, with 23 bases sitting between them. CDR3 residues: CASSSLLSGGHGSPLHF. The CDR3 nucleotides read TGTGCCAGTAGTTCTTTGTTGTCGGGGGGCCACGGTTCACCCCTCCACTTT.

The gene calls are TRBV10-3 and TRBJ2-4, with D possibly matching TRBD2 (5 bases). Trimming pared 0 bases from V and 3 bases from J, leaving 18 bases between. This CDR3 has 18 amino acids. In germline, CDR1 is ENHRY, CDR2 SYGVKD. The CDR3 DNA is TGTGCCATCAGTGAGTCGAGTTCCGTTCTAGCCGGCAAAAACATTCAGTACTTC. Translation: CAISESSSVLAGKNIQYF.

V and J are TRBV5-1 and TRBJ2-7; weak D call: TRBD1 (5 bases). The V end lost 4 bases, the J end lost 4 bases, and 15 bases lay between the germline ends. This CDR3 spans 14 amino acids. Germline CDR1 is SGHRS and CDR2 is YFSETQ. As DNA, the CDR3 is TGCGCCAGCAGCGTGACAGTACAATCTTACGAGCAGTACTTC. Amino acid sequence: CASSVTVQSYEQYF.

The genes are TRBV10-3 and TRBJ2-1; 7 positions agree with TRBD1. Trimming at V came to 6 bases and at J to 9 bases, leaving 8 bases not matched to a gene. The CDR3 is 13 amino acids. Per the germline V gene, CDR1 is ENHRY and CDR2 is SYGVKD. The CDR3 loop reads CAISDREESEQFF. The CDR3 coding sequence is TGTGCCATCAGCGACAGGGAAGAGAGTGAGCAGTTCTTC.

This chain uses TRBV9 with TRBJ2-1; TRBD2 matches at 11 bases. The CDR3 has 17 residues. V lost 0 bases and J lost 12; bases outside the gene matches: 14. Germline CDR1 and CDR2: SGDLS and YYNGEE. The CDR3 region is CASSVGAGLAAQGGQFF. In DNA, the CDR3 is TGTGCCAGCAGCGTAGGGGCGGGACTAGCGGCACAGGGGGGGCAGTTCTTC. The full variable domain, in which reference TRBV9 and TRBJ2-1 provide the parts outside the CDR3, is DSGVTQTPKHLITATGQRVTLRCSPRSGDLSVYWYQQSLDQGLQFLIQYYNGEERAKGNILERFSAQQFPDLHSELNLSSLELGDSALYFCASSVGAGLAAQGGQFFGPGTRLTVL.

The rearrangement uses TRBV6-5 and TRBJ1-1, with D possibly TRBD1 on 6 matching bases. Germline V gene sequence: CDR1 MNHEY, CDR2 SVGAGI. The CDR3 consists of 12 residues. The V and J ends lost 5 bases and 6 bases respectively, with 10 bases between them. CDR3 nucleotide sequence: TGTGCCAGCAGTCTCCGGACAGCTGAAGCTTTCTTT. It codes for CASSLRTAEAFF.

The V and J genes are TRBV4-1 and TRBJ2-2; a possible D gene is TRBD1 (5 bases). V was shortened by 3 bases and J by 7 bases, with 12 bases between the two germline ends. Germline V gene lookup returns CDR1 MGHRA and CDR2 YSYEKL. The CDR3 extends over 14 amino acids. The CDR3 protein is CASSQNQGIGELFF. As DNA, the CDR3 is TGCGCCAGCAGCCAGAACCAGGGTATCGGGGAGCTGTTTTTT.

V usage is TRBV11-3 and J usage is TRBJ1-3; unclear D gene. The germline gives CDR1 SGHNT, CDR2 YENEEA. Trimming took 5 bases from V and 3 from J, leaving 8 bases between them. The CDR3 length is 13 residues. The CDR3 reads CASSRTNGNTIYF. The CDR3 DNA reads as TGTGCCAGCAGCAGGACTAATGGAAACACCATATATTTT.

The genes are TRBV20-1 and TRBJ2-3, with 8 bases matching TRBD2. Germline lookup yields CDR1 DFQATT and CDR2 SNEGSKA (reference sequence). This CDR3 region has 15 residues. V lost 3 bases, J lost 2 bases, and 7 bases stayed unmatched. The CDR3 sequence is CSASDRTSYTDTQYF. As DNA, the CDR3 is TGCAGTGCTAGTGATCGGACTAGCTACACAGATACGCAGTATTTT.

This rearrangement joins TRBV5-5 to TRBJ1-4; 12 nucleotides agree with TRBD1. The CDR3 covers 18 residues. Germline loops: CDR1 SGHKS, CDR2 YYEKEE (reference sequence). The V gene end was trimmed by 4 bases and the J gene end by 0 bases; junction bases not matched to a gene: 7. In nucleotides, the CDR3 is TGTGCCAGCAGCGGCGGGACAGGGGGCGTCTCAACTAATGAAAAACTGTTTTTT. Its protein is CASSGGTGGVSTNEKLFF.

The chain uses TRBV10-3 and TRBJ1-5, with a possible D match to TRBD1 (5 bases). Trimming took off 8 bases at V and 2 bases at J, with 13 bases between the two ends. Germline V CDR1 and CDR2: ENHRY, SYGVKD. The CDR3 is made up of 14 amino acids. DNA for the CDR3: TGTGCCATCGGCCAGGCGGGGGGCAATCAGCCCCAGCATTTT. Encoded protein: CAIGQAGGNQPQHF.

The chain employs TRBV20-1 and TRBJ2-3, with D unclear. The V and J ends lost 3 bases and 4 bases respectively, with 11 bases between them. This CDR3 contains 13 residues. Germline V CDR1 and CDR2: DFQATT, SNEGSKA (reference sequence). CDR3 in DNA: TGCAGTGCTAGTATAACTACCCCAGATACGCAGTATTTT. It encodes CSASITTPDTQYF.

This clone came up once. V is TRBV5-1 and J is TRBJ1-1; D is possibly TRBD1 (5 bases). This CDR3 has 14 residues. The germline CDR1 and CDR2 sequences are SGHRS and YFSETQ. Between the trimmed V and J ends, which lost 1 base and 4 bases, there was a span of 11 bases. The CDR3 region has the DNA TGCGCCAGCAGCTTGTGGGAGGGGAGCACTGAAGCTTTCTTT. Translation: CASSLWEGSTEAFF.

The chain employs TRBV18 and TRBJ2-7; D is unresolved. This CDR3 comprises 11 residues. CDR1 is KGHSH and CDR2 is LQKENI in the germline V gene. The V end lost 6 bases, the J end lost 3 bases, and 6 bases lay between the germline ends. DNA for the CDR3: TGTGCCAGCTCTCTTAACTACGAGCAGTACTTC. It yields the protein CASSLNYEQYF. The whole variable domain, remainder taken from reference TRBV18 and TRBJ2-7, is NAGVMQNPRHLVRRRGQEARLRCSPMKGHSHVYWYRQLPEEGLKFMVYLQKENIIDESGMPKERFSAEFPKEGPSILRIQQVVRGDSAAYFCASSLNYEQYFGPGTRLTVT.

The genes are TRBV19 and TRBJ1-1; the D gene is possibly TRBD1 (6 bases). The length of the CDR3 is 13 residues. The germline V gene encodes CDR1 LNHDA and CDR2 SQIVND (reference sequence). Trimming pared 6 bases from V and 4 bases from J, leaving 12 bases between. CDR3 loop: CASSTGGATEAFF. In DNA, the CDR3 is TGTGCCAGTAGCACCGGGGGGGCCACTGAAGCTTTCTTT.

CDR3 bases: TGTGCCAGTAGAGGACAGAACTCTGGAAACACCATATATTTT. Residues: CASRGQNSGNTIYF. The chain links TRBV19 to TRBJ1-3; D perhaps matches TRBD1 (6 bases). The germline V gene has CDR1 LNHDA and CDR2 SQIVND (reference sequence). The V gene lost 6 bases and the J gene lost 0 bases, with 9 bases spanning the gap. This CDR3 comprises 14 residues.